Listed below are T cell receptor beta chains from one sample, sequenced in a study of blood T cell repertoires in COVID-19. Profiling relied on immunoSEQ multiplex PCR, and the TCRdb table lists in-frame clones only, not all of them. Of around 500,000 clones listed, roughly 88% are singletons. Source material: PBMCs or T cells enriched from blood (not recorded which). These receptors were taken from a woman aged 40 to 50 who had recovered from COVID-19. Both conserved end residues are part of each CDR3. Fields, in order: clone size, D gene, V gene, J gene, CDR3 protein, CDR3 DNA. A D gene is named only where the DNA matches it firmly. Only some rows state a clone size, as once, few, many or a class for expanded clones.

NA	NA	TRBV4-3	TRBJ2-1	CASSQDLQGYNEQFF	TGCGCCAGCAGCCAAGATTTGCAGGGGTACAATGAGCAGTTCTTC
NA	TRBD1	TRBV15	TRBJ1-1	CATSVDRRGRTEAFF	TGTGCCACCAGCGTTGATAGGAGGGGGCGGACTGAAGCTTTCTTT
NA	NA	TRBV27	TRBJ1-1	CASSFGTSPYGAFF	TGTGCCAGCAGTTTTGGGACATCGCCCTACGGGGCTTTCTTT
once	TRBD1	TRBV29-1	TRBJ1-1	CSVLRQGVNTEAFF	TGCAGCGTCCTAAGACAGGGGGTGAACACTGAAGCTTTCTTT
NA	TRBD1	TRBV6-2/TRBV6-3	TRBJ2-1	CASSRQGMLYNEQFF	TGTGCCAGCAGTCGACAGGGAATGTTGTATAATGAGCAGTTCTTC
NA	NA	TRBV5-4	TRBJ1-2	CASSSGQTMRDGYTF	TGTGCCAGCAGCTCAGGACAGACTATGCGGGATGGCTACACCTTC
NA	NA	TRBV5-6	TRBJ2-7	CASSLAVSYEQYF	TGTGCCAGCAGCTTGGCGGTCTCCTACGAGCAGTACTTC
NA	TRBD1	TRBV3-1/TRBV3-2	TRBJ1-3	CASSQESDRGREGNTIYF	TGTGCCAGCAGCCAAGAGTCGGACAGGGGGCGCGAAGGAAACACCATATATTTT
NA	TRBD2	TRBV10-3	TRBJ2-3	CAISGTSGTDTQYF	TGTGCCATCAGTGGGACTAGCGGCACAGATACGCAGTATTTT
NA	NA	TRBV14	TRBJ1-1	CASSQDGGLGAFF	TGTGCCAGCAGCCAAGACGGGGGGCTGGGAGCTTTCTTT
NA	NA	TRBV27	TRBJ2-1	CASSPEWAGNYNEQFF	TGTGCCAGCAGTCCCGAGTGGGCGGGGAACTACAATGAGCAGTTCTTC
NA	NA	TRBV11-2	TRBJ1-1	CASRTPGRVTEAFF	TGTGCCAGCAGGACTCCGGGTCGGGTCACTGAAGCTTTCTTT
NA	NA	TRBV11-3	TRBJ2-7	CASSPSGTTYEQYF	TGTGCCAGCAGCCCATCCGGGACAACCTACGAGCAGTACTTC
NA	TRBD1	TRBV18	TRBJ1-1	CASSPRQGATEAFF	TGTGCCAGCTCACCTCGACAGGGAGCCACTGAAGCTTTCTTT
NA	TRBD1	TRBV11-2	TRBJ1-2	CASSLDYGTGYGYTF	TGTGCCAGCAGCTTAGATTACGGGACAGGGTATGGCTACACCTTC
NA	NA	TRBV21-1	TRBJ2-7	CASSNGGYEQYF	TGTGCCAGCAGCAATGGAGGCTACGAGCAGTACTTC
NA	NA	TRBV11-2	TRBJ2-3	CASSPTGISTDTQYF	TGTGCCAGCAGTCCAACAGGGATTAGCACAGATACGCAGTATTTT
once	NA	TRBV6-5	TRBJ2-7	CASSLRTFPYEQYF	TGTGCCAGCAGTCTTAGGACATTCCCCTACGAGCAGTACTTC
few	NA	TRBV12-3/TRBV12-4	TRBJ2-4	CASRLASDIQYF	TGTGCCAGCAGATTGGCCTCTGACATTCAGTACTTC
NA	NA	TRBV7-9	TRBJ2-1	CASSLIGRGGNEQFF	TGTGCCAGCAGCTTAATAGGCCGGGGAGGCAATGAGCAGTTCTTC
once	TRBD2	TRBV29-1	TRBJ2-3	CSTSSGRGSGDTQYF	TGCAGCACCTCTAGCGGGAGGGGGAGTGGAGATACGCAGTATTTT
NA	NA	TRBV5-1	TRBJ1-1	CASSLGDKYTEAFF	TGCGCCAGCAGCTTGGGGGACAAATACACTGAAGCTTTCTTT
NA	TRBD2	TRBV6-1	TRBJ2-2	CASSEFGLAVGELFF	TGTGCCAGCAGTGAATTTGGGCTAGCGGTCGGGGAGCTGTTTTTT
NA	TRBD1	TRBV2	TRBJ1-1	CADQTGWRTEAFF	TGTGCCGACCAGACAGGGTGGCGCACTGAAGCTTTCTTT
NA	NA	TRBV27	TRBJ1-1	CASSLEGSEAFF	TGTGCCAGCAGTTTAGAGGGTTCTGAAGCTTTCTTT
once	NA	TRBV12-5	TRBJ2-7	CASGFDSGREQYF	TGTGCTAGTGGTTTTGATAGCGGCCGCGAGCAGTACTTC
NA	TRBD1	TRBV6-5	TRBJ2-7	CASRIGTGATYEQYF	TGTGCCAGCAGAATCGGTACAGGGGCTACCTACGAGCAGTACTTC
NA	NA	TRBV27	TRBJ1-4	CASSLLASNEKLFF	TGTGCCAGCAGTTTACTCGCTAGTAATGAAAAACTGTTTTTT
NA	NA	TRBV6-5	TRBJ2-2	CAPKGGSTNTGELFF	TGTGCGCCTAAGGGCGGGTCTACGAACACCGGGGAGCTGTTTTTT
NA	TRBD1	TRBV5-6	TRBJ1-1	CASSSASGGAAFF	TGTGCCAGCAGCAGCGCCTCAGGGGGCGCAGCTTTCTTT
NA	NA	TRBV7-2	TRBJ2-7	CASSLSRDIGEQYF	TGTGCCAGCAGCCTTAGCAGGGATATAGGCGAGCAGTACTTC
NA	NA	TRBV18	TRBJ1-4	CASSPGLGEKLFF	TGTGCCAGCTCACCAGGTCTCGGTGAAAAACTGTTTTTT
NA	TRBD2	TRBV2	TRBJ2-1	CASRALAGGYNEQFF	TGTGCCAGCAGGGCCCTAGCGGGAGGTTACAATGAGCAGTTCTTC
NA	TRBD1	TRBV19	TRBJ2-7	CASAQDRGPREQYF	TGTGCCAGTGCCCAGGACAGGGGACCGAGGGAGCAGTACTTC
NA	TRBD1	TRBV12-5	TRBJ1-1	CASGLVILGTGEAFF	TGTGCTAGTGGTTTGGTAATCCTCGGGACAGGGGAAGCTTTCTTT
NA	NA	TRBV5-6	TRBJ1-2	CASSLEDSDVIPNYGYTF	TGTGCCAGCAGCTTGGAGGACAGCGATGTCATCCCTAACTATGGCTACACCTTC
once	NA	TRBV25-1	TRBJ2-5	CASSGQGLRETQYF	TGTGCCAGCAGTGGCCAGGGACTGCGAGAGACCCAGTACTTC
NA	NA	TRBV5-5	TRBJ2-7	CASSLTSSYEQYF	TGTGCCAGCAGCTTGACTAGCAGCTACGAGCAGTACTTC